The 30 T cell receptor beta chains below all came from one sample that was sequenced in a study of blood T cell repertoires in COVID-19. Clones were read by immunoSEQ multiplex PCR, and TCRdb kept only the in-frame ones, dropping some. The table lists 250,000 to 300,000 clones, about nine tenths of them singletons. Sequences were obtained from PBMCs or T cells enriched from blood (not recorded which). All receptors derive from a young woman who had recovered from COVID-19.

As DNA, the CDR3 is TGTGCCAGCAGCTCCTCGACTACCCCCTCCTACAATGAGCAGTTCTTC. Translating it yields CASSSSTTPSYNEQFF. This chain links TRBV7-9 with TRBJ2-1; D is possibly TRBD2 (5 bases). The germline V gene encodes CDR1 SEHNR and CDR2 FQNEAQ (reference sequence). V was shortened by 4 bases and J by 0 bases, with 13 bases between the two germline ends. This CDR3 is 16 amino acids long. The whole variable domain, remainder taken from reference TRBV7-9 and TRBJ2-1, is DTGVSQNPRHKITKRGQNVTFRCDPISEHNRLYWYRQTLGQGPEFLTYFQNEAQLEKSRLLSDRFSAERPKGSFSTLEIQRTEQGDSAMYLCASSSSTTPSYNEQFFGPGTRLTVL.

The genes are TRBV7-2 and TRBJ2-5; 7 bases line up with TRBD1. V dropped 1 base and J dropped 3; count of bases not matched to a gene: 5. Germline CDR1 SGHTA, CDR2 FQGNSA. The CDR3 extends over 15 amino acids. The CDR3 coding sequence is TGTGCCAGCAGCTTAGGTGGGCAGGGGGAAGAGACCCAGTACTTC. This sequence encodes CASSLGGQGEETQYF.

V gene TRBV18 combines with J gene TRBJ2-7; 8 bases line up with TRBD2. CDR1 KGHSH and CDR2 LQKENI come from the germline V gene. The CDR3 has 16 residues. J gave up 0 bases and V 3 bases, and 7 bases lay outside the gene matches. CDR3 sequence (DNA): TGTGCCAGCTCACCTAAAGGGCTAGCGGGCTCCTACGAGCAGTACTTC. The encoded protein is CASSPKGLAGSYEQYF.

The chain joins TRBV2 to TRBJ2-3, with 11 bases that match TRBD1. After removal of 6 bases from V and 4 bases from J, the junction contained 3 bases not matched to a gene. The CDR3 runs to 14 residues. In germline, CDR1 is SNHLY, CDR2 FYNNEI. This CDR3 is CASRGGQGADTQYF. The DNA of the CDR3 is TGTGCCAGCAGAGGGGGACAGGGGGCAGATACGCAGTATTTT.

The chain links TRBV7-2 to TRBJ1-4; a weak D match, TRBD1 (6 bases). Deletions cut 6 bases from V and 7 bases from J, with 18 bases between. Germline CDR1 and CDR2: SGHTA and FQGNSA. This CDR3 contains 15 residues. The CDR3 nucleotides read TGTGCCAGCAGTGGGCAGGGGAGTGGTGGTGAAAAACTGTTTTTT. As protein: CASSGQGSGGEKLFF.

The rearrangement uses TRBV11-2 and TRBJ2-5; D might be TRBD2 (5 bases). The V gene's germline CDR1 is SGHAT and CDR2 FQNNGV. V was shortened by 3 bases and J by 1 base, with 6 bases between the two germline ends. The CDR3 runs to 13 residues. The CDR3, as DNA: TGTGCCAGCAGCTTCGGGATCCAAGAGACCCAGTACTTC. Residues: CASSFGIQETQYF.

The chain uses TRBV6-6 and TRBJ2-5; 8 bases align to TRBD1. CDR3 length: 14 residues. Germline lookup yields CDR1 MNHNY and CDR2 SVGAGI (reference sequence). Germline trimming cut 2 bases from V and 4 bases from J; bases unmatched to any gene: 3. CDR3: CASSYGQGGETQYF. The CDR3 DNA sequence: TGTGCCAGCAGTTACGGACAGGGTGGAGAGACCCAGTACTTC.

J is TRBJ1-6 and V is TRBV6-4; D is unresolved. V lost 5 bases, J lost 9 bases, and 11 bases lay in between. Germline assignment: CDR1 MRHNA and CDR2 SNTAGT. The CDR3 extends over 13 amino acids. In nucleotides, the CDR3 is TGTGCCAGCAGTATGGAGGGAGGTTCACCCCTCCACTTT. As protein: CASSMEGGSPLHF.

The rearrangement links TRBV6-5 to TRBJ1-1, with 7 bases fitting TRBD1. Germline values: CDR1 MNHEY, CDR2 SVGAGI. This CDR3 has 15 amino acids. J was trimmed by 5 bases and V by 5 bases; bases with no gene match: 11. The CDR3 here is CASSLGQTLGTEAFF. In DNA, the CDR3 is TGTGCCAGCAGTCTGGGACAGACGTTGGGGACTGAAGCTTTCTTT.

The V gene is TRBV6-5, the J gene TRBJ1-2, with 10 bases that match TRBD1. CDR3 size: 15 residues. The germline V gene has CDR1 MNHEY and CDR2 SVGAGI. After removal of 6 bases from V and 8 bases from J, the junction contained 12 bases not matched to a gene. CDR3 sequence reads: CASSVTGGNYWGYTF. The CDR3, as DNA: TGTGCCAGCAGCGTGACAGGGGGCAACTATTGGGGCTACACCTTC.

CDR3 sequence: CASSRLDRGNSPLHF. The CDR3 nucleotides read TGTGCCAGCAGTCGATTGGACAGGGGGAATTCACCCCTCCACTTT. The chain employs TRBV6-2 or TRBV6-3 and TRBJ1-6; 10 bases are a match to TRBD1. This CDR3 is built from 15 residues. Per the germline V gene, CDR1 is MNHEY and CDR2 is SVGEGT. V lost 5 bases to trimming and J lost 7 bases; unmatched junction nucleotides: 5.

The chain has TRBV27 and TRBJ2-7, with 11 bases identical to TRBD2. Germline V CDR1 and CDR2: MNHEY, SMNVEV (reference sequence). The CDR3 is made up of 15 amino acids. J lost 3 bases, V lost 2 bases, and 3 bases had no gene match. This CDR3 is CASSLTSGRLYEQYF. The CDR3 DNA follows: TGTGCCAGCAGTTTAACTAGCGGGAGACTCTACGAGCAGTACTTC.

The chain has TRBV9 and TRBJ2-1, with D perhaps matching TRBD2 (5 bases). In germline, CDR1 is SGDLS, CDR2 YYNGEE. V was shortened by 0 bases and J by 5 bases, with 12 bases between the two germline ends. This CDR3 comprises 15 residues. The CDR3 bases are TGTGCCAGCAGCGTAGAGAGGGTATCTGACAATGAGCAGTTCTTC. As protein: CASSVERVSDNEQFF. Based on the CDR3 plus reference TRBV9 and TRBJ2-1, the full variable domain is DSGVTQTPKHLITATGQRVTLRCSPRSGDLSVYWYQQSLDQGLQFLIQYYNGEERAKGNILERFSAQQFPDLHSELNLSSLELGDSALYFCASSVERVSDNEQFFGPGTRLTVL.

This chain connects TRBV5-4 to TRBJ2-3; D is ambiguous. CDR1 and CDR2 from the germline V gene are SGHNT and YYREEE (reference sequence). The CDR3 spans 15 residues. Trimming shortened V by 3 bases and J by 0 bases, and 11 bases separated the two germline ends. CDR3 nucleotide sequence: TGTGCCAGCAGCTCCGACTCTACCAGCACAGATACGCAGTATTTT. Protein: CASSSDSTSTDTQYF.

The V call is TRBV7-9, the J call TRBJ2-5, with a tentative D call TRBD1 (6 bases). V lost 5 bases and J lost 5, with 15 bases in between. The CDR3 consists of 14 residues. Per the germline V gene, CDR1 is SEHNR and CDR2 is FQNEAQ (reference sequence). CDR3 amino acids: CASSPDSLRETQYF. The DNA of the CDR3 is TGTGCCAGCAGCCCGGACAGCTTGAGGGAGACCCAGTACTTC. The variable domain in full, with the rest retrieved from reference TRBV7-9 and TRBJ2-5, is DTGVSQNPRHKITKRGQNVTFRCDPISEHNRLYWYRQTLGQGPEFLTYFQNEAQLEKSRLLSDRFSAERPKGSFSTLEIQRTEQGDSAMYLCASSPDSLRETQYFGPGTRLLVL.

The chain uses TRBV2 and TRBJ1-5; no clear D gene. V lost 2 bases and J lost 3, with 5 bases in between. The CDR3 runs 13 residues. Germline V gives CDR1 SNHLY, CDR2 FYNNEI. The CDR3 region has the DNA TGTGCCAGCAGTGAAATCCACAATCAGCCCCAGCATTTT. As protein: CASSEIHNQPQHF.

This chain uses TRBV12-5 with TRBJ2-3, with D maybe TRBD1 (5 bases). The CDR3 has 12 amino acids. Germline CDR1 and CDR2: LGHNT and FRNRAP. Trimming took off 6 bases at V and 5 bases at J, with 9 bases between the two ends. CDR3 amino acids: CASGPQGDTQYF. For the CDR3, the DNA is TGTGCTAGTGGCCCTCAGGGAGATACGCAGTATTTT. Full variable domain (missing parts from reference TRBV12-5 and TRBJ2-3): DARVTQTPRHKVTEMGQEVTMRCQPILGHNTVFWYRQTMMQGLELLAYFRNRAPLDDSGMPKDRFSAEMPDATLATLKIQPSEPRDSAVYFCASGPQGDTQYFGPGTRLTVL.

The chain carries TRBV14 and TRBJ1-3; unclear D gene. The CDR3 has 13 amino acids. V was trimmed by 2 bases and J by 9 bases, leaving 11 bases between them. Germline V gives CDR1 SGHDN, CDR2 FVKESK. The CDR3 loop is CASSQTGGVTIYF. The CDR3 nucleotides are TGTGCCAGCAGCCAAACGGGCGGGGTCACCATATATTTT. Based on the CDR3 plus reference TRBV14 and TRBJ1-3, the full variable domain is EAGVTQFPSHSVIEKGQTVTLRCDPISGHDNLYWYRRVMGKEIKFLLHFVKESKQDESGMPNNRFLAERTGGTYSTLKVQPAELEDSGVYFCASSQTGGVTIYFGEGSWLTVV.

The chain is built from TRBV19 and TRBJ2-1; 9 bases align to TRBD2. The CDR3 contains 15 residues. CDR1 and CDR2 (germline): LNHDA, SQIVND (reference sequence). V shed 1 base and J 7 bases; nucleotides not matched to a gene: 5. The CDR3 is CASSIATSGLNEQFF. The CDR3 nucleotides are TGTGCCAGTAGTATAGCGACTAGCGGCCTTAATGAGCAGTTCTTC.

The chain has TRBV30 and TRBJ1-4, with TRBD1 matching 8 bases. CDR1 is GTSNPN, CDR2 SVGIG, per germline (reference sequence). The CDR3 spans 13 residues. With V trimmed by 2 bases and J by 8 bases, 4 bases remained unmatched. As DNA, the CDR3 is TGTGCCTGGAGTCAGGGGGCAAGGGAAAAACTGTTTTTT. Protein: CAWSQGAREKLFF.

The V gene is TRBV7-3, the J gene TRBJ2-3; 9 bases fit TRBD1. Germline V CDR1 and CDR2: SGHTA, FQGTGA. V gave up 1 base and J gave up 2 bases; unmatched junction bases: 1. The CDR3 contains 15 residues. In DNA, the CDR3 is TGTGCCAGCAGCTTAAGGGACAGGGTCACAGATACGCAGTATTTT. Protein product: CASSLRDRVTDTQYF.

The rearrangement joins TRBV9 to TRBJ2-1; the match to TRBD1 covers 9 bases. The CDR3 has 16 residues. Germline V CDR1 and CDR2: SGDLS, YYNGEE. V dropped 0 bases and J dropped 2; count of bases not matched to a gene: 3. In DNA form, the CDR3 reads TGTGCCAGCAGCGTAGCGGACAGGGGAGCCTACAATGAGCAGTTCTTC. Its protein product is CASSVADRGAYNEQFF.

This clone was observed a few times. The V and J genes are TRBV4-3 and TRBJ1-6, with 10 bases matching TRBD1. The length of the CDR3 is 17 residues. Losses at the gene ends were 4 bases for V and 5 bases for J; bases not matched to a gene: 8. The V gene's germline CDR1 is LGHNA and CDR2 YSLEER. The CDR3 region has the DNA TGCGCCAGCAGCCGAGCCGGGACAGGGGTAAATAATTCACCCCTCCACTTT. Its protein is CASSRAGTGVNNSPLHF.

This clone was seen only once. The genes are TRBV11-2 and TRBJ1-4, with D perhaps matching TRBD1 (5 bases). The CDR3 contains 13 residues. Trimming left V 4 bases short and J 6 bases short, with 9 bases between. The germline V gene has CDR1 SGHAT and CDR2 FQNNGV. This CDR3 reads CASSSRADEKLFF. In DNA form, the CDR3 reads TGTGCCAGCAGCTCCAGGGCGGATGAAAAACTGTTTTTT.

The chain is built from TRBV19 and TRBJ1-2, with 9 bases that match TRBD1. Trimming at V came to 5 bases and at J to 3 bases, leaving 10 bases not matched to a gene. The CDR3 is made up of 16 amino acids. Germline values: CDR1 LNHDA, CDR2 SQIVND (reference sequence). DNA of the CDR3: TGTGCCAGTAGTGCAAGCATGGGACAGGGCCACTATGGCTACACCTTC. This codes for CASSASMGQGHYGYTF.

This clone was seen only a few times. The J gene is TRBJ1-6, the V gene TRBV4-3, with 8 nucleotides matching TRBD1. Germline CDR1 reads LGHNA; CDR2 reads YSLEER. This CDR3 comprises 16 residues. The ends lost 5 bases at V and 6 bases at J; junction bases unmatched: 9. The CDR3 sequence: CASSSTSGTGNSPLHF. The CDR3, as DNA: TGCGCCAGCAGCTCAACATCCGGGACAGGTAATTCACCCCTCCACTTT.

The chain employs TRBV28 and TRBJ1-6; D possibly corresponds to TRBD1 (5 bases). With 3 bases removed from V and 5 bases from J, the gap between germline ends came to 11 bases. The CDR3 runs to 15 residues. Per germline, CDR1 MDHEN and CDR2 SYDVKM. The CDR3 spells CASSFPTDHNSPLHF. As DNA, the CDR3 is TGTGCCAGCAGTTTTCCGACAGACCATAATTCACCCCTCCACTTT.

This chain joins TRBV27 and TRBJ2-1; 7 nucleotides line up with TRBD2. Per germline, CDR1 MNHEY and CDR2 SMNVEV (reference sequence). The ends lost 6 bases at V and 7 bases at J; junction bases unmatched: 3. CDR3 size: 12 residues. The CDR3 nucleotides read TGTGCCAGCAGGGGACTAATGAATGAGCAGTTCTTC. It yields the protein CASRGLMNEQFF.

The chain has TRBV7-8 and TRBJ2-3; D might be TRBD2 (6 bases). The germline V gene has CDR1 SGHVS and CDR2 FQNEAQ. The CDR3 loop spans 17 amino acids. The V end was cut by 1 base, the J end by 0 bases, with 14 bases between. The CDR3 sequence: CASSLVAAATSTDTQYF. CDR3 nucleotides: TGTGCCAGCAGCTTAGTAGCGGCGGCGACTAGCACAGATACGCAGTATTTT.

This chain uses TRBV5-1 with TRBJ2-2; the D gene is possibly TRBD1 (6 bases). Trimming shortened V by 4 bases and J by 5 bases, and 12 bases separated the two germline ends. The CDR3 covers 14 residues. CDR1 is SGHRS and CDR2 is YFSETQ in the germline V gene. The CDR3: CASSPGQFTGELFF. The DNA of the CDR3 is TGCGCCAGCAGCCCCGGACAGTTTACCGGGGAGCTGTTTTTT.